A selection of T cell receptor beta chains follows, all from one sample in a study of cytomegalovirus exposure and HLA in healthy donors. This table comes from immunoSEQ multiplex PCR, and its TCRdb copy is limited to in-frame clones, with some not included. The sample yields 150,000 to 190,000 clones, 70% to 90% seen once. Material: PBMCs. These receptors were taken from a young woman in good health and CMV-seronegative. Each CDR3 is given without its conserved first and last residue. The D gene is left open where the match is weak.

TRBD1 TRBJ1-2 TRBV5-4 ASRPRDRAFNYGYT
TRBD2 TRBJ2-3 TRBV5-1 ASSVPTSGGTDTQY
TRBD1 TRBJ1-2 TRBV7-2 ASSLEGQSYGYT
TRBD1 TRBJ1-3 TRBV4-3 ASSQGTGLSGNTIY
TRBD2 TRBJ2-3 TRBV5-4 ASSFLLAGDGSTDTQY
- TRBJ1-1 TRBV10-3 AISGGQHMNTEAF
- TRBJ2-7 TRBV5-8 ASSLEGRGKFEQY
TRBD1 TRBJ2-7 TRBV19 ASSPGQSYEQY
- TRBJ2-1 TRBV5-1 ASSLPYEGANEQF
- TRBJ1-2 TRBV7-9 ASSLEGQGGFT
- TRBJ2-7 TRBV21-1 ASSKGEGTGLSYEQY
- TRBJ2-7 TRBV9 ASSVAGVGDFYEQY
- TRBJ2-1 TRBV28 ASTTDSYNEQF
- TRBJ2-7 TRBV5-1 ASTLSPGRGTYEQY
- TRBJ2-1 TRBV27 ASPSTGVSGEQF
- TRBJ2-3 TRBV7-2 ASRQGGGTDTQY
TRBD2 TRBJ2-1 TRBV27 AIWGEREGPNEQF
- TRBJ1-3 TRBV6-5 ASTRGSFSGNTIY
- TRBJ2-3 TRBV5-1 ASSSTPGDWGTDTQY
TRBD1 TRBJ2-5 TRBV19 ASSIGGQGYRETQY
- TRBJ1-1 TRBV30 AWAGRGGTEAF
- TRBJ2-5 TRBV2 ASVPGARETQY
TRBD2 TRBJ2-2 TRBV28 ASRPAGGLPGELF
TRBD1 TRBJ1-2 TRBV5-1 ASSSFRTGATGYT
- TRBJ2-7 TRBV6-5 ASSPSWGRRY